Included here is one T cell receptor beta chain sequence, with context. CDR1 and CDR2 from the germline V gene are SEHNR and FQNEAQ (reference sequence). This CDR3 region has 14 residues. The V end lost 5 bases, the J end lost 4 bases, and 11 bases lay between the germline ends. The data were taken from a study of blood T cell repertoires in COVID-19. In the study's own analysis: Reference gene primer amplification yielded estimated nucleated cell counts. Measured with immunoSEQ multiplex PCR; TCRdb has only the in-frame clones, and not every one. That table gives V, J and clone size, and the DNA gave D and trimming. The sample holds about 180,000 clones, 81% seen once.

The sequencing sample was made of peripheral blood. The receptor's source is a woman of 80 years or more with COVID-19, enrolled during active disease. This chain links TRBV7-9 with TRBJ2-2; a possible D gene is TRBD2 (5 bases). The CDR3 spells CASSPRAGTGELFF. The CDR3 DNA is TGTGCCAGCAGCCCCCGCGCGGGCACCGGGGAGCTGTTTTTT. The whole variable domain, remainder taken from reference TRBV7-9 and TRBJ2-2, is DTGVSQNPRHKITKRGQNVTFRCDPISEHNRLYWYRQTLGQGPEFLTYFQNEAQLEKSRLLSDRFSAERPKGSFSTLEIQRTEQGDSAMYLCASSPRAGTGELFFGEGSRLTVL.